The 16 T cell receptor beta chains listed next were all sequenced from one sample in a study of T cells in Graves' hyperthyroidism and ophthalmopathy. The TCR beta CDR3 regions underwent amplification using RNA transcripts as the source. When the TCR CDR3 underwent first-round RT-PCR, the HTBI primer set was used. TCRdb recomputed calls from the multiplex PCR reads with MiXCR, one row per CDR3 protein. The table has nearly 600,000 distinct CDR3 sequences, approximately 13% seen once. The sequenced sample consisted of blood. These receptors were obtained from a woman under 40 with Graves' hyperthyroidism that later progressed to Graves' ophthalmopathy.

The chain joins TRBV29-1 to TRBJ1-2; D is unresolved. Trimming pared 3 bases from V and 4 bases from J, leaving 12 bases between. Germline V CDR1 and CDR2: SQVTM, ANQGSEA. This CDR3 spans 13 amino acids. The chain's CDR3 is CSVEKGPTYGYTF. The CDR3 DNA reads TGCAGCGTTGAGAAAGGCCCCACCTATGGCTACACCTTC.

The table lists this clonotype with many counts. The chain combines TRBV10-3 with TRBJ2-1; no clear D gene. Germline CDR1 and CDR2: ENHRY and SYGVKD. The length of the CDR3 is 11 residues. Between the trimmed V and J ends, which lost 10 bases and 5 bases, there was a span of 9 bases. Here the CDR3 DNA reads TGTGCCAGCTCCGACAACAATGAGCAGTTCTTC. It specifies CASSDNNEQFF.

Worth noting for this clonotype: This could be a read error, since a much larger clone is one nucleotide away. V is TRBV30 and J is TRBJ1-1; D gene ambiguous. Trimming stripped 8 bases from V and 6 bases from J, with 10 bases between. This CDR3 spans 10 amino acids. Germline CDR1 GTSNPN, CDR2 SVGIG (reference sequence). The CDR3 loop is CAPENAEAFF. CDR3 nucleotide sequence: TGTGCCCCAGAAAACGCTGAAGCTTTCTTT.

The rearrangement joins TRBV5-1 to TRBJ2-2, with 10 bases fitting TRBD2. J gave up 7 bases and V 0 bases, and 9 bases lay outside the gene matches. Germline V gives CDR1 SGHRS, CDR2 YFSETQ. The CDR3 is 17 residues long. CDR3 in amino acids: CASSLGLAGEGGGELFF. In DNA, the CDR3 is TGCGCCAGCAGCTTGGGTCTAGCGGGAGAAGGTGGCGGGGAGCTGTTTTTT.

This clonotype was observed at least ten times. The chain uses TRBV11-3 and TRBJ2-1; TRBD1 or TRBD2 may be the D gene (6 bases each). Germline V gives CDR1 SGHNT, CDR2 YENEEA. This CDR3 contains 14 residues. With 5 bases removed from V and 6 bases from J, the gap between germline ends came to 14 bases. The CDR3 sequence is CASSPLPGANEQFF. The CDR3 DNA sequence: TGTGCCAGCAGCCCCCTACCGGGGGCCAATGAGCAGTTCTTC.

This clonotype was detected ten times or more. The chain carries TRBV18 and TRBJ1-1, with D possibly being TRBD1 (5 bases). CDR1 and CDR2 (germline): KGHSH, LQKENI. The CDR3 is 15 amino acids. The V end was cut by 0 bases, the J end by 0 bases, with 8 bases between. The CDR3 protein is CASSPPGLMNTEAFF. CDR3 bases: TGTGCCAGCTCACCACCGGGGCTGATGAACACTGAAGCTTTCTTT. Together with reference TRBV18 and TRBJ1-1, the CDR3 gives the full variable domain: NAGVMQNPRHLVRRRGQEARLRCSPMKGHSHVYWYRQLPEEGLKFMVYLQKENIIDESGMPKERFSAEFPKEGPSILRIQQVVRGDSAAYFCASSPPGLMNTEAFFGQGTRLTVV.

The chain is built from TRBV4-2 and TRBJ2-3; 8 bases fit TRBD2. Germline loops: CDR1 LGHNA, CDR2 YNFKEQ. The CDR3 covers 17 residues. The junction had 7 bases not matched to a gene; V was cut back by 0 bases and J by 2 bases. CDR3 nucleotide sequence: TGTGCCAGCAGCCAAGATTCCGCGGGAGGCACCACAGATACGCAGTATTTT. It yields the protein CASSQDSAGGTTDTQYF.

The chain is built from TRBV9 and TRBJ1-2; 8 bases are a match to TRBD1. Trimming cost V 4 bases and J 4 bases; bases outside gene matches: 6. The CDR3 totals 14 residues. Per the germline V gene, CDR1 is SGDLS and CDR2 is YYNGEE. The CDR3 protein is CASSPPGQVYGYTF. The CDR3 DNA reads TGTGCCAGCAGCCCCCCGGGACAGGTCTATGGCTACACCTTC. The full variable domain, with the rest looked up from reference TRBV9 and TRBJ1-2, is DSGVTQTPKHLITATGQRVTLRCSPRSGDLSVYWYQQSLDQGLQFLIQYYNGEERAKGNILERFSAQQFPDLHSELNLSSLELGDSALYFCASSPPGQVYGYTFGSGTRLTVV.

This chain connects TRBV19 to TRBJ1-1; 11 bases agree with TRBD1. V was clipped by 5 bases and J by 5 bases; unmatched bases: 7. CDR1 and CDR2 (germline): LNHDA, SQIVND (reference sequence). The CDR3 loop spans 15 amino acids. This CDR3 reads CASSVSGTGGTEAFF. DNA of the CDR3: TGTGCCAGTAGTGTGTCCGGGACAGGGGGGACTGAAGCTTTCTTT.

The genes are TRBV24-1 and TRBJ2-1; D is undetermined. The CDR3 contains 14 residues. The germline V gene has CDR1 KGHDR and CDR2 SFDVKD. Trimming took 3 bases from V and 9 from J, leaving 14 bases between them. The CDR3 sequence: CATSDPLTRGEQFF. DNA of the CDR3: TGTGCCACCAGTGATCCACTGACCCGAGGTGAGCAGTTCTTC.

As concerns this clonotype: This CDR3 fails to terminate in the conserved phenylalanine or tryptophan, so it likely reflects a read error. The chain joins TRBV20-1 to TRBJ2-3; no clear D gene. Germline loops: CDR1 DFQATT, CDR2 SNEGSKA (reference sequence). The CDR3 is 14 amino acids. Between the trimmed V and J ends, which lost 5 bases and 1 base, there was a span of 13 bases. The CDR3 coding sequence is TGCAGTGCTTCGAGTCCTCTCGGCACAGATACGCAGTATCTT. Translated, it gives CSASSPLGTDTQYL.

This clonotype was counted only a few times. The J gene is TRBJ2-6, the V gene TRBV20-1; D is ambiguous. Germline V CDR1 and CDR2: DFQATT, SNEGSKA (reference sequence). CDR3 length equals 16 residues. Between the trimmed V and J ends, which lost 6 bases and 0 bases, there was a span of 15 bases. The CDR3 region is CSAPKDPSSGANVLTF. The CDR3 bases are TGCAGTGCCCCGAAGGACCCCAGCTCTGGGGCCAACGTCCTGACTTTC.

The chain uses TRBV19 and TRBJ2-3, with D hard to call. The V gene lost 4 bases and the J gene lost 2 bases, with 7 bases spanning the gap. The CDR3 runs to 13 residues. Germline CDR1 LNHDA, CDR2 SQIVND (reference sequence). The CDR3 DNA sequence: TGTGCCAGTAGTAGAGTGAACACAGATACGCAGTATTTT. Encoded protein: CASSRVNTDTQYF.

The J gene is TRBJ2-4, the V gene TRBV12-3 or TRBV12-4; either TRBD1 or TRBD2 may supply D (5 bases each). The CDR3 length is 14 residues. V dropped 3 bases and J dropped 6 bases, with 12 bases sitting between them. The CDR3 is CASSLGPLVNIQYF. DNA of the CDR3: TGTGCCAGCAGTTTGGGACCCCTAGTAAACATTCAGTACTTC.

This clonotype was picked up a small number of times. The chain is built from TRBV12-3 or TRBV12-4 and TRBJ2-3; 9 nucleotides line up with TRBD1. V dropped 5 bases and J dropped 1; count of bases not matched to a gene: 7. This CDR3 is 16 amino acids long. This chain's CDR3 is CASSPGQGMGTDTQYF. The CDR3 DNA reads as TGTGCCAGCAGTCCCGGACAGGGGATGGGCACAGATACGCAGTATTTT.

This chain uses TRBV19 with TRBJ1-2, with D possibly being TRBD1 (5 bases). Deletions cut 3 bases from V and 8 bases from J, with 10 bases between. This CDR3 comprises 12 residues. Per the germline V gene, CDR1 is LNHDA and CDR2 is SQIVND (reference sequence). The CDR3 DNA sequence: TGTGCCAGTAGTATGCAGGGAGGGGGCTACACCTTC. Amino acids: CASSMQGGGYTF.